The T cell receptor (beta chain) described here comes from a study of T cell responses to AZD1222 COVID-19 vaccine. Study-wide results and caveats: All repertoire sampling was performed exclusively after the peak T cell response. Rises in breadth and depth of Spike-specific TCRs came after two AZD1222 doses. A mostly white British donor set with more females was recruited, and clonal diversity was possibly underestimated.

The length of the CDR3 is 15 residues. From germline, CDR1 is MNHEY and CDR2 SVGEGT. V lost 3 bases, J lost 1 base, and 10 bases lay in between. As regards this clone: Its antigen is undetermined.

Sequencing was performed with immunoSEQ multiplex PCR; in TCRdb, only in-frame clones are kept and a portion is missing. The sample includes roughly 140,000 clones, about 91% of them seen just once. This clonotype was sampled from an adult in good health. Sequencing was performed on peripheral blood, taken on day 0 of AZD1222 vaccination. The chain joins TRBV6-2 or TRBV6-3 to TRBJ2-1; D uncertain. DNA for the CDR3: TGTGCCAGCAGTTATGACGAGCGTTCCTACAATGAGCAGTTCTTC. It specifies CASSYDERSYNEQFF.